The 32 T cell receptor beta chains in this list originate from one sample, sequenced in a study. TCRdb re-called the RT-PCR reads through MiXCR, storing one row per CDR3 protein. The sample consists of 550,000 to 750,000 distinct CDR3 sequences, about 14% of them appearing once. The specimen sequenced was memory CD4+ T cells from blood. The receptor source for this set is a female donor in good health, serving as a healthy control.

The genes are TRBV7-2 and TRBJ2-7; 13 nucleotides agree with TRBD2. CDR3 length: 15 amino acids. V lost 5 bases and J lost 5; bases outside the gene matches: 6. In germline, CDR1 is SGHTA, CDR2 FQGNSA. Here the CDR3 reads CASSTGLAGVDEQYF. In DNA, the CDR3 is TGTGCCAGCAGCACCGGACTAGCGGGAGTCGACGAGCAGTACTTC.

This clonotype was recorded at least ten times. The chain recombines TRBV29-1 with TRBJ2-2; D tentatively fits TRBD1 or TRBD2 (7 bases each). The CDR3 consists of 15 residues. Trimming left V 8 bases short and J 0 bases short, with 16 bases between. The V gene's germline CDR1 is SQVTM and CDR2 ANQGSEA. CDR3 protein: CSTRGGTANTGELFF. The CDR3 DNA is TGCAGCACCAGGGGGGGGACAGCGAACACCGGGGAGCTGTTTTTT.

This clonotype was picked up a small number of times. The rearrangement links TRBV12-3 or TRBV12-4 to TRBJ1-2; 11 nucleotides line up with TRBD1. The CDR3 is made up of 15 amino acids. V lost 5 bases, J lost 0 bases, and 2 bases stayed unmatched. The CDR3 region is CASSGQGAPNYGYTF. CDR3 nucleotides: TGTGCCAGCAGTGGACAGGGGGCCCCTAACTATGGCTACACCTTC.

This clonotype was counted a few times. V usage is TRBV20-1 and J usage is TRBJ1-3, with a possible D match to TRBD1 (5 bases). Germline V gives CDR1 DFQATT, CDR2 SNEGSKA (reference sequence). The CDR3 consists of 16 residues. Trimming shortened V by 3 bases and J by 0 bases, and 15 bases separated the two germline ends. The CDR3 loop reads CSARAHGATSGNTIYF. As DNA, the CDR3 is TGCAGTGCTAGGGCCCACGGGGCGACCTCTGGAAACACCATATATTTT.

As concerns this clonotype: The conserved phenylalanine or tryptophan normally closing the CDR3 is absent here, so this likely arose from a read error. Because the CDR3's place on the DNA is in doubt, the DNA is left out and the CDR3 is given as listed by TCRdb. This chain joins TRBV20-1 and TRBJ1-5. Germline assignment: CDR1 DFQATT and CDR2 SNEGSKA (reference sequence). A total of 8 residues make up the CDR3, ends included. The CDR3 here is CSAREGMS.

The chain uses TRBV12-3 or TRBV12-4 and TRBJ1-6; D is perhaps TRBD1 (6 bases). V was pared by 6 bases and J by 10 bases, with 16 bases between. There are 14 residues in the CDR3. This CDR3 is CASSFEGGESPLHF. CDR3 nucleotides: TGTGCCAGCAGCTTCGAGGGGGGCGAGTCACCCCTCCACTTT.

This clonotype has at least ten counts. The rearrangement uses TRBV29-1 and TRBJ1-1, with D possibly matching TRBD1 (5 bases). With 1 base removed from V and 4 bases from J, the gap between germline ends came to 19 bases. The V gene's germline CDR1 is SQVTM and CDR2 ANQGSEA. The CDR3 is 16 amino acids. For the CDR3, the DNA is TGCAGCGTTGAAGGGGGGTGGGCAGCCATCGGCACTGAAGCTTTCTTT. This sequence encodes CSVEGGWAAIGTEAFF.

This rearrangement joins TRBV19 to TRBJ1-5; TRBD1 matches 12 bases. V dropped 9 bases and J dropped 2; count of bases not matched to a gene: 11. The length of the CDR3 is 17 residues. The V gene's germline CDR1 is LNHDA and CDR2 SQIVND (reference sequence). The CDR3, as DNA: TGTGCCAGCCCAGGGACAGGGGGCGCGGATCGCAATCAGCCCCAGCATTTT. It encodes CASPGTGGADRNQPQHF. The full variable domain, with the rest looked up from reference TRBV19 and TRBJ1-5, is DGGITQSPKYLFRKEGQNVTLSCEQNLNHDAMYWYRQDPGQGLRLIYYSQIVNDFQKGDIAEGYSVSREKKESFPLTVTSAQKNPTAFYLCASPGTGGADRNQPQHFGDGTRLSIL.

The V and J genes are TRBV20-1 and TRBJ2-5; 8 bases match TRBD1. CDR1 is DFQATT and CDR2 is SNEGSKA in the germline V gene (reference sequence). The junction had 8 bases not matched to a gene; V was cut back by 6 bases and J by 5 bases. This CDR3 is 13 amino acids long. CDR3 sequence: CSATDRGRETQYF. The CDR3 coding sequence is TGCAGTGCGACTGACAGGGGCCGGGAGACCCAGTACTTC.

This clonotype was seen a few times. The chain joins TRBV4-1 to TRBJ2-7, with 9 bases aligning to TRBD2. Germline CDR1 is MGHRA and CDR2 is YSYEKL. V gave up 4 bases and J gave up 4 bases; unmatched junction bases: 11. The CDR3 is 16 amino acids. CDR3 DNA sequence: TGCGCCAGCAGCCGCTTACCGGGACTAGCTTCTTACGAGCAGTACTTC. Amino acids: CASSRLPGLASYEQYF.

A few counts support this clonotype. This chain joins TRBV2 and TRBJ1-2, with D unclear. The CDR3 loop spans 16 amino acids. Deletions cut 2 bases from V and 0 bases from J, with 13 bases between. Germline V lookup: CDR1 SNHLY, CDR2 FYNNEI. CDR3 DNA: TGTGCCAGCAGTGAATTCGACCCGGGAACTAACTATGGCTACACCTTC. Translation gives CASSEFDPGTNYGYTF.

The CDR3 coding sequence is TGTGCCAGCAGCTTAGTTGGTAGCGGGAGATACAATGAGCAGTTCTTC. The encoded protein is CASSLVGSGRYNEQFF. The chain is built from TRBV11-1 and TRBJ2-1; 9 nucleotides line up with TRBD2. J lost 4 bases, V lost 1 base, and 5 bases had no gene match. The CDR3 runs to 16 residues. Germline CDR1 and CDR2: SGHAT and FQDESV (reference sequence).

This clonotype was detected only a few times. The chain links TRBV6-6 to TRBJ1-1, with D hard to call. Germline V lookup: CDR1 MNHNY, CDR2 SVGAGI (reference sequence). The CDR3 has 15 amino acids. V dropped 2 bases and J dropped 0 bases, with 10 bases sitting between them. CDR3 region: CASSYLSDMNTEAFF. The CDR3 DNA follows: TGTGCCAGCAGTTACCTGTCTGACATGAACACTGAAGCTTTCTTT.

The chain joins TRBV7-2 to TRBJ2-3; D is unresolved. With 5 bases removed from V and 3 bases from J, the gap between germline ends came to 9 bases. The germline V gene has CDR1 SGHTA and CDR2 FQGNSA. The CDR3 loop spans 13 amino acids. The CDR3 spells CASSPNPTDTQYF. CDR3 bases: TGTGCCAGCAGCCCTAACCCAACAGATACGCAGTATTTT.

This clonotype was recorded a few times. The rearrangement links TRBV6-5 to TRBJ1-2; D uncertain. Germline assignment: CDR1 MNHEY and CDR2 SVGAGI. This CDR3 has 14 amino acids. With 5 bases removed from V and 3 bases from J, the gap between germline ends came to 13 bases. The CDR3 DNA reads TGTGCCAGCAGTCCAGATGGCGGCTACTATGGCTACACCTTC. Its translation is CASSPDGGYYGYTF.

DNA for the CDR3: TGTGCCAGCAGCTTAGACAACCGGATAGGGAACACTGAAGCTTTCTTT. It translates to CASSLDNRIGNTEAFF. The chain employs TRBV11-2 and TRBJ1-1; D call uncertain. The germline V gene encodes CDR1 SGHAT and CDR2 FQNNGV. CDR3 size: 16 residues. V lost 0 bases, J lost 1 base, and 12 bases lay in between.

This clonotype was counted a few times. The CDR3 nucleotides are TGTGCCAGCAAGGGGGCGGTAACGGAGCAGTACTTC. It is translated as CASKGAVTEQYF. The V call is TRBV28, the J call TRBJ2-7; 7 positions agree with TRBD1. The CDR3 length is 12 residues. CDR1 and CDR2 from the germline V gene are MDHEN and SYDVKM. V trimming: 7 bases; J trimming: 7 bases; junction bases outside the gene matches: 7.

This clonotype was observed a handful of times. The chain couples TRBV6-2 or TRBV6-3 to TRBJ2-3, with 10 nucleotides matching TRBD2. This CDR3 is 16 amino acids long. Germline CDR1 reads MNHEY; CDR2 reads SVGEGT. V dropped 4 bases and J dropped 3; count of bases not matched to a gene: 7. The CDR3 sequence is CASSLPGLARTDTQYF. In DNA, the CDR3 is TGTGCCAGCAGTTTACCGGGACTAGCGAGAACAGATACGCAGTATTTT.

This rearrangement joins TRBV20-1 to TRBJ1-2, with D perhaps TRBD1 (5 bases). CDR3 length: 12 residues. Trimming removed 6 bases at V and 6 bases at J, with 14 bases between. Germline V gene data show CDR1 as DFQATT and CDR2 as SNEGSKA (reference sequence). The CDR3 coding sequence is TGCAGTGCCCCCCCGCTGGGGCATGGCTACACCTTC. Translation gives CSAPPLGHGYTF.

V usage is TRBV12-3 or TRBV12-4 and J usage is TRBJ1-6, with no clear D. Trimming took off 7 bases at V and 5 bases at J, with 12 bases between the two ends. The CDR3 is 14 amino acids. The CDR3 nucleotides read TGTGCCAGCAATCCCGGGTTAGATAATTCACCCCTCCACTTT. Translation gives CASNPGLDNSPLHF.

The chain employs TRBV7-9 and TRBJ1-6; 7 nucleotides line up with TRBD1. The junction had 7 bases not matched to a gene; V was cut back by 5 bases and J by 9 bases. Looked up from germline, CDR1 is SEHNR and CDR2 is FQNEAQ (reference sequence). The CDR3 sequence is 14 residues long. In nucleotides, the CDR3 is TGTGCCAGCAGCGATCAGGGGGAGGCTTCACCCCTCCACTTT. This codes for CASSDQGEASPLHF.

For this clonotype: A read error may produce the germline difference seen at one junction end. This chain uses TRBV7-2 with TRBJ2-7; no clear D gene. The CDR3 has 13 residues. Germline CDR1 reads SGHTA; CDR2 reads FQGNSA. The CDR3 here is CASSSRRSYEKYF. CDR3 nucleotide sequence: TGTGCCAGCAGCTCCCGCCGGAGCTACGAGAAGTACTTC.

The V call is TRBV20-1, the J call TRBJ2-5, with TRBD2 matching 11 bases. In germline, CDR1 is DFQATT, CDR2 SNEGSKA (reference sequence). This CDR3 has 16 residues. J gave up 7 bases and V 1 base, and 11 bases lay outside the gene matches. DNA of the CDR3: TGCAGTGCTAGAGGGACTAGCGGGCCGTTCGGTGCGACCCAGTACTTC. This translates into CSARGTSGPFGATQYF.

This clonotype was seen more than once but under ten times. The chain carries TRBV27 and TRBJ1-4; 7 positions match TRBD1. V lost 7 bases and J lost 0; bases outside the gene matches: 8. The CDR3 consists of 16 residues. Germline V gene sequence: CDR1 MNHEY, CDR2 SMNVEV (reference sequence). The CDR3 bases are TGTGCCAGCATGATCGAGGGGGCGGCAACTAATGAAAAACTGTTTTTT. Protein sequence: CASMIEGAATNEKLFF.

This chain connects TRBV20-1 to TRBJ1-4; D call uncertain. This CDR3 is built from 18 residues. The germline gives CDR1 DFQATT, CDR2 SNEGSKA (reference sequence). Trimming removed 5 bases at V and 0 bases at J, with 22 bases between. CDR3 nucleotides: TGCAGTGCTTCCGGAATTGTGGCGGGAGAACCAACTAATGAAAAACTGTTTTTT. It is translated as CSASGIVAGEPTNEKLFF.

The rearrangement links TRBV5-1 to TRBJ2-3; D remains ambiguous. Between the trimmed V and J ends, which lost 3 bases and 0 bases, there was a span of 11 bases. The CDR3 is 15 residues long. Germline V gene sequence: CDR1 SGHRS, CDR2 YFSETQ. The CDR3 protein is CASSSRAVSTDTQYF. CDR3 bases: TGCGCCAGCAGCTCCCGGGCTGTTAGCACAGATACGCAGTATTTT. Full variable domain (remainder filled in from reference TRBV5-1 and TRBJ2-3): KAGVTQTPRYLIKTRGQQVTLSCSPISGHRSVSWYQQTPGQGLQFLFEYFSETQRNKGNFPGRFSGRQFSNSRSEMNVSTLELGDSALYLCASSSRAVSTDTQYFGPGTRLTVL.

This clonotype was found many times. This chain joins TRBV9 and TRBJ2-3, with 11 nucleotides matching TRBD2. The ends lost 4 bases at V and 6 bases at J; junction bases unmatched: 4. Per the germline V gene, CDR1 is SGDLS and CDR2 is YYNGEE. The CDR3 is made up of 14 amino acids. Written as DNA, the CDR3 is TGTGCCAGCAGCTTACTAGCGGGGGTCGATACGCAGTATTTT. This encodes CASSLLAGVDTQYF.

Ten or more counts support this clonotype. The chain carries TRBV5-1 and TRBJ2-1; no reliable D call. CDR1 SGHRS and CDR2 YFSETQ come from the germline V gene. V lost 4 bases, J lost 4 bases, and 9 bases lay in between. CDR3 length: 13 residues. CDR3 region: CASSATGYNEQFF. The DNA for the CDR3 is TGCGCCAGCAGCGCGACTGGATACAATGAGCAGTTCTTC.

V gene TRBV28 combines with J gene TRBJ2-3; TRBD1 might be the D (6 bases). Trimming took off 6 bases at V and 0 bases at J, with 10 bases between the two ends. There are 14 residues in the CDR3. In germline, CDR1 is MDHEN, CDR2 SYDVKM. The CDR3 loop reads CASRGRGSTDTQYF. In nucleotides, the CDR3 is TGTGCCAGCAGAGGAAGGGGGAGCACAGATACGCAGTATTTT.

The CDR3 protein is CASSQVAPRGREVSLKNTEAFF. In DNA, the CDR3 is TGCGCCAGCAGCCAAGTTGCCCCCAGGGGCAGGGAGGTTTCTCTGAAGAACACTGAAGCTTTCTTT. This rearrangement joins TRBV4-1 to TRBJ1-1; TRBD1 is a possible D gene (6 bases). Trimming removed 1 base at V and 1 base at J, with 31 bases between. The CDR3 contains 22 residues. Germline V gene sequence: CDR1 MGHRA, CDR2 YSYEKL.

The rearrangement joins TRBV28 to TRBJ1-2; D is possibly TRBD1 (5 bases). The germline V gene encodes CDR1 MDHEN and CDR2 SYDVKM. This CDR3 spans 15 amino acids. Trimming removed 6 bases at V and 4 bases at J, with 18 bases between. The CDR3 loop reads CASSMMFGGAYGYTF. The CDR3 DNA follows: TGTGCCAGCAGCATGATGTTTGGGGGAGCCTATGGCTACACCTTC.

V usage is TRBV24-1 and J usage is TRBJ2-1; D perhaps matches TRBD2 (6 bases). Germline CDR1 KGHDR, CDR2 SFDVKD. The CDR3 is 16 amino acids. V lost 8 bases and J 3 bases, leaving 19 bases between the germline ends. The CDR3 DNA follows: TGTGCCACCATGTCTACCCCTAGCGCCGGCTACAATGAGCAGTTCTTC. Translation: CATMSTPSAGYNEQFF.